A single sample gave rise to the 27 T cell receptor beta chains below, sequenced in a study of T cells in Graves' hyperthyroidism and ophthalmopathy. RNA transcripts gave rise to amplified TCR beta CDR3 regions. With the HTBI primer set, the TCR CDR3 went through a first round of RT-PCR. TCRdb ran MiXCR on the multiplex PCR reads and lists one entry per CDR3 protein. The sample carries approximately 640,000 distinct CDR3 sequences, 45% recorded once. The sequencing sample was made of peripheral blood or thyroid tissue (not recorded which). The receptors originated from an adult man with Graves' disease, either hyperthyroidism or ophthalmopathy (not recorded which).

J is TRBJ1-2 and V is TRBV7-8; TRBD1 agrees at 7 bases. Germline V gene lookup returns CDR1 SGHVS and CDR2 FQNEAQ. Trimming cost V 5 bases and J 8 bases; bases outside gene matches: 8. The CDR3 is 13 amino acids. In nucleotides, the CDR3 is TGTGCCAGCAGCCTAAAGACAGGGTTGGGCTACACCTTC. Protein product: CASSLKTGLGYTF.

This chain uses TRBV29-1 with TRBJ1-3; D perhaps matches TRBD1 (6 bases). The CDR3 is made up of 12 amino acids. Between the trimmed V and J ends, which lost 5 bases and 7 bases, there was a span of 12 bases. Germline V gene sequence: CDR1 SQVTM, CDR2 ANQGSEA. This chain's CDR3 is CSVSRGVNTIYF. The CDR3, as DNA: TGCAGCGTTTCTAGGGGGGTGAACACCATATATTTT.

On this clonotype itself: The CDR3 ends on some other residue instead of the conserved phenylalanine or tryptophan, so this is likely a read error. The V call is TRBV19, the J call TRBJ1-1; 7 bases are a match to TRBD1. The CDR3 contains 14 residues. The germline V gene has CDR1 LNHDA and CDR2 SQIVND (reference sequence). V lost 0 bases, J lost 3 bases, and 1 base stayed unmatched. This CDR3 is CASSIDGTDTEAFL. For the CDR3, the DNA is TGTGCCAGTAGTATAGATGGGACAGACACTGAAGCTTTCCTT.

This clonotype was detected only a few times. The chain is built from TRBV7-9 and TRBJ1-1; D remains unclear. The length of the CDR3 is 13 residues. Trimming took off 1 base at V and 5 bases at J, with 8 bases between the two ends. Germline V gene lookup returns CDR1 SEHNR and CDR2 FQNEAQ (reference sequence). The CDR3 sequence: CASSLVAGTEAFF. Here the CDR3 DNA reads TGTGCCAGCAGCTTAGTCGCAGGAACTGAAGCTTTCTTT.

This clonotype has only one observation. In DNA, the CDR3 is TGTGCCAGCAGTTTATACAGGGTGGAAGAAAAACTGTTTTTT. It specifies CASSLYRVEEKLFF. The chain combines TRBV12-3 or TRBV12-4 with TRBJ1-4; weak D call: TRBD1 (6 bases). The germline V and J ends were trimmed by 2 bases and 8 bases, with 12 bases remaining between them. The CDR3 runs to 14 residues.

The chain is built from TRBV29-1 and TRBJ2-7, with TRBD1 identical over 7 bases. The ends lost 6 bases at V and 6 bases at J; junction bases unmatched: 17. Germline V CDR1 and CDR2: SQVTM, ANQGSEA. This CDR3 has 15 amino acids. In DNA, the CDR3 is TGCAGCGTCGAAATCAGGGGGACCGACGAGGGCGAGCAGTACTTC. Its protein product is CSVEIRGTDEGEQYF.

This rearrangement joins TRBV7-8 to TRBJ2-3; tentatively, D is TRBD2 (5 bases). The V gene lost 1 base and the J gene lost 0 bases, with 8 bases spanning the gap. This CDR3 region has 15 residues. The germline CDR1 and CDR2 sequences are SGHVS and FQNEAQ. CDR3 DNA: TGTGCCAGCAGCTTAGAAGGCGGGAGCACAGATACGCAGTATTTT. Its protein product is CASSLEGGSTDTQYF.

Ten or more counts support this clonotype. The chain combines TRBV7-9 with TRBJ1-4; no definite D call. Looked up from germline, CDR1 is SEHNR and CDR2 is FQNEAQ (reference sequence). The CDR3 has 13 amino acids. V was shortened by 2 bases and J by 5 bases, with 6 bases between the two germline ends. The CDR3 DNA is TGTGCCAGCAGCTTACGGGTAAATGAAAAACTGTTTTTT. Its protein product is CASSLRVNEKLFF.

V and J are TRBV9 and TRBJ1-1; D not resolved. V was trimmed by 0 bases and J by 0 bases, leaving 9 bases between them. The CDR3 is 15 residues long. The germline V gene has CDR1 SGDLS and CDR2 YYNGEE. CDR3 sequence (DNA): TGTGCCAGCAGCGTAGAGGTAAGCCTGAACACTGAAGCTTTCTTT. Translated: CASSVEVSLNTEAFF.

The V call is TRBV10-3, the J call TRBJ1-2; 7 positions agree with TRBD1. Trimming removed 4 bases from V and 3 bases from J; junction bases left unmatched: 8. The CDR3 has 15 amino acids. In germline, CDR1 is ENHRY, CDR2 SYGVKD. The CDR3 DNA is TGTGCCATCAGTGCCCCTCGGACAGGCGACTATGGCTACACCTTC. Protein sequence: CAISAPRTGDYGYTF.

With regard to this clonotype: The junction differs from germline at one of its ends, possibly a read error. The chain combines TRBV6-4 with TRBJ2-6; 7 positions agree with TRBD1. Germline CDR1 is MRHNA and CDR2 is SNTAGT. The CDR3 is 13 residues long. The CDR3 coding sequence is TGTGCCAGCAGTGACCTGACAGGGAACACTGAAGCTTTC. This codes for CASSDLTGNTEAF.

The rearrangement links TRBV20-1 to TRBJ2-7; a weak D match, TRBD1 (5 bases). Germline V gives CDR1 DFQATT, CDR2 SNEGSKA (reference sequence). The CDR3 length is 11 residues. Trimming pared 8 bases from V and 7 bases from J, leaving 15 bases between. CDR3 amino acids: CSSDSPGEQYF. The CDR3 DNA follows: TGCAGTAGCGACAGTCCGGGTGAGCAGTACTTC.

The V call is TRBV10-3, the J call TRBJ2-5; 7 positions match TRBD2. Trimming took 4 bases from V and 1 from J; bases not matched to a gene: 6. Germline V gene sequence: CDR1 ENHRY, CDR2 SYGVKD. The CDR3 covers 15 residues. The CDR3 sequence is CAISAGASGQETQYF. DNA for the CDR3: TGTGCCATCAGTGCGGGAGCTAGCGGCCAAGAGACCCAGTACTTC.

This clonotype was seen ten or more times. The chain uses TRBV7-2 and TRBJ1-6; 9 bases align to TRBD1. Unmatched junction bases numbered 2, after V lost 3 bases and J lost 8 bases. Germline V gene data show CDR1 as SGHTA and CDR2 as FQGNSA. This CDR3 contains 14 residues. CDR3 protein: CASSLRTGDSPLHF. The CDR3 nucleotides read TGTGCCAGCAGCTTGAGGACAGGGGATTCACCCCTCCACTTT.

Worth noting for this clonotype: Given a much more abundant clone one base away, this may be a read error. The rearrangement uses TRBV15 and TRBJ2-7; D is ambiguous. From germline, CDR1 is LNHNV and CDR2 YYDKDF (reference sequence). The V end lost 0 bases, the J end lost 8 bases, and 23 bases lay between the germline ends. CDR3 size: 17 residues. As DNA, the CDR3 is TGTGCCACCAGCAGAGACCCCCCCCGGGCAGCGATAGGCCAGCAGTACTTC. Translating it yields CATSRDPPRAAIGQQYF.

The CDR3 protein is CATSTTGYQETQYF. CDR3 nucleotide sequence: TGTGCCACCAGCACTACAGGGTACCAAGAGACCCAGTACTTC. The chain couples TRBV15 to TRBJ2-5; D may be TRBD1 (6 bases). CDR1 is LNHNV, CDR2 YYDKDF, per germline (reference sequence). The CDR3 totals 14 residues. The V end was cut by 4 bases, the J end by 0 bases, with 9 bases between.

This rearrangement joins TRBV24-1 to TRBJ1-1; D might be TRBD1 (5 bases). This CDR3 spans 15 amino acids. In germline, CDR1 is KGHDR, CDR2 SFDVKD. V dropped 4 bases and J dropped 0 bases, with 11 bases sitting between them. Here the CDR3 reads CATSDAGKMNTEAFF. The DNA of the CDR3 is TGTGCCACCAGTGACGCAGGGAAGATGAACACTGAAGCTTTCTTT.

This clonotype was detected ten times or more. The chain employs TRBV19 and TRBJ2-7, with 12 bases identical to TRBD2. J gave up 0 bases and V 4 bases, and 4 bases lay outside the gene matches. CDR1 and CDR2 from the germline V gene are LNHDA and SQIVND (reference sequence). The CDR3 spans 16 residues. The CDR3 DNA sequence: TGTGCCAGTAGTACAACGGGACTAGCGGGCTCCTACGAGCAGTACTTC. Encoded protein: CASSTTGLAGSYEQYF.

V is TRBV7-9 and J is TRBJ2-7, with 8 nucleotides matching TRBD1. The germline CDR1 and CDR2 sequences are SEHNR and FQNEAQ (reference sequence). With 0 bases clipped from V and 1 base from J, the junction kept 5 bases outside the gene matches. The CDR3 length is 16 residues. The CDR3: CASSLALDRVSYEQYF. CDR3 nucleotides: TGTGCCAGCAGCTTAGCGTTGGACAGGGTATCCTACGAGCAGTACTTC.

This clonotype has a handful of counts. The chain links TRBV7-9 to TRBJ1-2, with D possibly TRBD1 on 5 matching bases. Trimming took 6 bases from V and 8 from J, leaving 19 bases between them. The CDR3 length is 14 residues. CDR1 SEHNR and CDR2 FQNEAQ come from the germline V gene (reference sequence). The CDR3 sequence: CASRDRDEFWGYTF. CDR3 sequence (DNA): TGTGCCAGCAGGGACCGGGACGAGTTTTGGGGCTACACCTTC.

The CDR3 spells CASRGTGYSYGYTF. The DNA of the CDR3 is TGTGCCAGCAGGGGGACAGGGTATAGCTATGGCTACACCTTC. V usage is TRBV7-9 and J usage is TRBJ1-2; 9 bases are a match to TRBD1. V was pared by 6 bases and J by 4 bases, with 6 bases of the junction left unmatched. The CDR3 loop spans 14 amino acids. CDR1 is SEHNR, CDR2 FQNEAQ, per germline (reference sequence).

The chain is built from TRBV6-1 and TRBJ1-1; D not resolved. This CDR3 spans 15 amino acids. Germline CDR1 is MNHNS and CDR2 is SASEGT. V was shortened by 2 bases and J by 6 bases, with 16 bases between the two germline ends. CDR3 in amino acids: CASSETVFRIPEAFF. The DNA of the CDR3 is TGTGCCAGCAGTGAAACGGTATTCAGGATCCCTGAAGCTTTCTTT.

The V call is TRBV19, the J call TRBJ1-1, with D unresolved. The CDR3 has 11 residues. V was cut by 7 bases and J by 5 bases, with 8 bases left in between. Germline values: CDR1 LNHDA, CDR2 SQIVND (reference sequence). CDR3: CASNTRTEAFF. DNA for the CDR3: TGTGCCAGTAACACAAGGACTGAAGCTTTCTTT.

As DNA, the CDR3 is TGTGCCAGCAGACGGACACGAACCAACACTGAAGCTTTCTTT. It codes for CASRRTRTNTEAFF. This rearrangement joins TRBV7-9 to TRBJ1-1; D is possibly TRBD1 (5 bases). CDR1 and CDR2 (germline): SEHNR, FQNEAQ (reference sequence). V lost 6 bases to trimming and J lost 2 bases, with 13 bases between them. The CDR3 extends over 14 amino acids.

The gene calls are TRBV2 and TRBJ1-5; 9 positions agree with TRBD1. CDR3 length equals 13 residues. V lost 9 bases to trimming and J lost 1 base; unmatched junction nucleotides: 1. Germline assignment: CDR1 SNHLY and CDR2 FYNNEI. CDR3 sequence reads: CARQGASNQPQHF. In nucleotides, the CDR3 is TGTGCCAGACAGGGGGCCAGCAATCAGCCCCAGCATTTT.

Remarks on this clonotype: The junction departs from germline at one end; a sequencing error may be responsible. V and J are TRBV15 and TRBJ2-5, with 8 bases aligning to TRBD1. CDR1 is LNHNV and CDR2 is YYDKDF in the germline V gene (reference sequence). CDR3 length equals 16 residues. CDR3 coding DNA: TGTGCCACCAGCGGAGAGACAGGGGCAAGGGAAGAGACCCAGTACTTC. It yields the protein CATSGETGAREETQYF.

The chain recombines TRBV29-1 with TRBJ1-1, with TRBD1 matching over 7 bases. This CDR3 contains 12 residues. The V and J ends lost 8 bases and 5 bases, in that order; junction bases with no gene match: 8. In germline, CDR1 is SQVTM, CDR2 ANQGSEA. CDR3 coding DNA: TGCAGCAGATCACAGGGGAGGACTGAAGCTTTCTTT. Translated, it gives CSRSQGRTEAFF.